Listed below are T cell receptor beta chains from one sample, sequenced in a study of regulatory T cells in long-lasting Graves disease. TCRdb re-called the multiplex PCR reads with MiXCR, one entry per CDR3 protein. The table has fewer than 550,000 distinct CDR3 sequences, 20% to 25% seen once. Specimen: peripheral blood mononuclear cells (PBMCs), collected when the disease was refractory, from a patient treated with antithyroid drugs. The receptor source for this set is a female donor with Graves disease. The CDR3 runs from the conserved cysteine through the conserved F or W. D genes are given only for firm matches. Rows may omit the clone size; those that give it use once, few, many or a size class.

>.|15|TRBJ1-1|.|TRBV29-1
CSVEDPRTIGPEAFF
TGCAGCGTTGAAGATCCCCGGACTATCGGCCCTGAAGCTTTCTTT
>.|14|TRBJ1-1|TRBD1|TRBV7-2
CASSAETGGTEAFF
TGTGCCAGCAGCGCCGAGACAGGGGGCACTGAAGCTTTCTTT
>few|18|TRBJ2-2|.|TRBV7-9
CASSARGREEKNTGELFF
TGTGCCAGCAGCGCCCGGGGCCGAGAAGAGAAAAACACCGGGGAGCTGTTTTTT
>.|15|TRBJ1-4|TRBD1|TRBV7-2
CASSSGDSRNEKLFF
TGTGCCAGCAGCTCAGGGGACAGCAGAAATGAAAAACTGTTTTTT
>many|12|TRBJ2-7|.|TRBV7-9
CASSLNIYEQYF
TGTGCCAGCAGCTTAAACATCTACGAGCAGTACTTC
>few|12|TRBJ1-1|.|TRBV30
CAWSRDGGFVFF
TGTGCCTGGAGTCGGGACGGGGGTTTTGTTTTCTTT
>.|15|TRBJ2-4|.|TRBV11-3
CASSFNILAKNIQYF
TGTGCCAGCAGCTTTAATATTCTAGCCAAAAACATTCAGTACTTC
>.|15|TRBJ1-5|TRBD1|TRBV6-1
CASSVGQGNNQPQHF
TGTGCCAGCAGCGTAGGACAGGGTAACAATCAGCCCCAGCATTTT
>many|16|TRBJ2-7|.|TRBV20-1
CSARDDRDALPYEQYF
TGCAGTGCTAGAGATGACCGGGACGCTCTCCCCTACGAGCAGTACTTC
>many|14|TRBJ2-5|.|TRBV5-6
CASSLMFPGETQYF
TGTGCCAGCAGCTTGATGTTTCCCGGAGAGACCCAGTACTTC
>few|13|TRBJ2-5|TRBD2|TRBV29-1
CSTASGGLAAQYF
TGCAGCACGGCTAGCGGGGGCCTCGCGGCCCAGTACTTC
>.|16|TRBJ1-5|.|TRBV7-8
CASSFSRVSSNQPQHF
TGTGCCAGCAGCTTCTCTAGGGTTTCGAGCAATCAGCCCCAGCATTTT
>.|14|TRBJ2-7|.|TRBV27
CASSFSRGSYEQYF
TGTGCCAGCAGTTTTAGTCGGGGCTCCTACGAGCAGTACTTC
>many|12|TRBJ1-4|.|TRBV28
CASSIRTEKLFF
TGTGCCAGCAGTATACGGACTGAAAAACTGTTTTTT
>.|15|TRBJ2-3|TRBD2|TRBV24-1
CATSDLGRGGYTQYF
TGTGCCACCAGTGATTTGGGCCGGGGGGGCTATACGCAGTATTTT
>.|15|TRBJ2-1|TRBD1|TRBV2
CASSVRLGQGNEQFF
TGTGCCAGCAGTGTTCGACTAGGACAGGGCAATGAGCAGTTCTTC